This T cell receptor (beta chain) was recorded in a study of CD8 T cells in ankylosing spondylitis. Study results and caveats: Disease-linked clones were CD8+ and relatively rare in peripheral blood. What appeared characteristic of ankylosing spondylitis blood was a TCR beta motif of under 10 highly homologous variants. The authors reported significant enrichment of disease-linked clones in matched ankylosing spondylitis synovial fluid.

Germline CDR1 SGHVS, CDR2 FNYEAQ. The CDR3 extends over 15 amino acids. After removal of 4 bases from V and 2 bases from J, the junction contained 6 bases not matched to a gene. TCRdb passed the 5' RACE reads through MiXCR, listing each CDR3 protein once. This table has about 540,000 distinct CDR3 sequences, roughly 13% appearing once. The table lists this clonotype with many counts. Its antigen is currently unknown. The sample was blood, either unsorted or a sorted T cell fraction (not recorded which). The genes are TRBV7-6 and TRBJ1-1; the match to TRBD1 covers 8 bases. The TCR comes from a male donor with ankylosing spondylitis. CDR3 amino acids: CASSYSQGVNTEAFF. The CDR3 DNA reads as TGTGCCAGCAGCTACTCACAGGGGGTCAACACTGAAGCTTTCTTT.